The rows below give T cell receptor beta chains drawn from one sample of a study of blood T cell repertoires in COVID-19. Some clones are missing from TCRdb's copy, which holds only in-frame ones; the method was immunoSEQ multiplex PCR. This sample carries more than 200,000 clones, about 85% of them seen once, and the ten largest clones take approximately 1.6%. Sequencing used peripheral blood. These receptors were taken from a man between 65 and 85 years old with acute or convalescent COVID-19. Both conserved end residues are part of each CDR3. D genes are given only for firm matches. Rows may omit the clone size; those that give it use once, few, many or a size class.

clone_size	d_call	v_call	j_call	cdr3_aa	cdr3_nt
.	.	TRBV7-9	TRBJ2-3	CASSFEVDTQYF	TGTGCCAGCAGCTTTGAGGTGGATACGCAGTATTTT
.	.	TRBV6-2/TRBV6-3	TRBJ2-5	CASSYRPGRLSAETQYF	TGTGCCAGCAGTTACAGGCCTGGCCGGCTGTCAGCGGAGACCCAGTACTTC
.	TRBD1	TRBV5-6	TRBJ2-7	CASSLVARGNYEQYF	TGTGCCAGCAGCTTGGTGGCCAGGGGGAACTACGAGCAGTACTTC
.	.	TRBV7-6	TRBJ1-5	CASSLGPTGGNQPQHF	TGTGCCAGCAGCTTGGGCCCTACAGGCGGCAATCAGCCCCAGCATTTT
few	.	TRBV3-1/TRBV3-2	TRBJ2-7	CASSRGNYEQYF	TGTGCCAGCAGCCGAGGAAACTACGAGCAGTACTTC
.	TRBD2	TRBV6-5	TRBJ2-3	CASRGLAGVTQYF	TGTGCCAGCAGGGGTTTAGCGGGAGTTACGCAGTATTTT
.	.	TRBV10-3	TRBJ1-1	CAISERIYGYTEAFF	TGTGCCATCAGTGAGCGGATATACGGGTACACTGAAGCTTTCTTT
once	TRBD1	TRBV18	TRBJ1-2	CASSPDRVYGYTF	TGTGCCAGCTCACCGGACAGGGTATATGGCTACACCTTC
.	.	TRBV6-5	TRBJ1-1	CASSKTGNEAFF	TGTGCCAGCAGTAAAACCGGGAACGAAGCTTTCTTT
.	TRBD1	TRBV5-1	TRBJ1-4	CASSFGQGAGTNEKLFF	TGCGCCAGCAGCTTCGGACAGGGGGCGGGAACTAATGAAAAACTGTTTTTT
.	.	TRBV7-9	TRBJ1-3	CASSSLTELSSGNTIYF	TGTGCCAGCAGCTCATTGACAGAGCTTAGCTCTGGAAACACCATATATTTT
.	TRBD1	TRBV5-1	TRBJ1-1	CASSTRTGVNTEAFF	TGCGCCAGCAGCACTAGGACAGGCGTGAACACTGAAGCTTTCTTT
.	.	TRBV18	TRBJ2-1	CASSPGVAEYNEQFF	TGTGCCAGCTCACCAGGGGTAGCGGAGTACAATGAGCAGTTCTTC
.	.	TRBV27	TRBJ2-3	CASSLSGRLLTDTQYF	TGTGCCAGCAGTTTATCGGGGCGTCTTCTCACAGATACGCAGTATTTT
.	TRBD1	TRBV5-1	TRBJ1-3	CASSIQGSSGNTIYF	TGCGCCAGCAGTATACAGGGGAGCTCTGGAAACACCATATATTTT
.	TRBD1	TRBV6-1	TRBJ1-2	CASSEPGQGGRAFWGETQIYGYTF	TGTGCCAGCAGTGAACCTGGACAGGGCGGGCGAGCTTTCTGGGGTGAGACTCAAATCTATGGCTACACCTTC
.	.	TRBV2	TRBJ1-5	CASIEQTGSNQPQHF	TGTGCCAGCATTGAACAGACAGGAAGCAATCAGCCCCAGCATTTT
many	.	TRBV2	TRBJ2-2	CASSDGSYTGELFF	TGTGCCAGCAGTGACGGGAGCTACACCGGGGAGCTGTTTTTT